The text below deals with one T cell receptor (beta chain). What it recognizes is unknown. Other DNA sequences in this sample translate to the same CDR3. Germline V gene sequence: CDR1 LGHNA, CDR2 YNFKEQ. Trimming shortened V by 1 base and J by 0 bases, and 6 bases separated the two germline ends. The CDR3 is 14 residues long. This sample is part of a study of OX40 agonist ivuxolimab in advanced cancers. Study summary: Partial responses were seen in three patients, one with hepatocellular carcinoma and two with cutaneous melanoma.

The study sampled blood at baseline, cycle 4 day 1, and cycle 7 day 1. Using immunoSEQ multiplex PCR, the repertoire was profiled, and TCRdb retains in-frame clones only, with some absent. Here the sample spans 40,000 to 45,000 clones, 86% being singletons. Study results and limitations: Partly responding patients at 0.1-3.0 mg/kg showed some of the smallest clonal expansion. There were, on average, more expanded clones in CD8+ T cells than in CD4+.

This receptor was obtained from an adult with an advanced solid tumor such as melanoma, head and neck, liver or kidney cancer. The V call is TRBV4-2, the J call TRBJ1-1, with no clear D. The sequenced sample was CD4+ or CD8+ T cells sorted from blood, obtained in a trial of the OX40 agonist ivuxolimab. In nucleotides, the CDR3 is TGTGCCAGCAGCCAAGGTCAGTTGAACACTGAAGCTTTCTTT. This gives the protein CASSQGQLNTEAFF.